This T cell receptor beta chain is from a study of early T cells in non-severe SARS-CoV-2 infection. General study points: CD4 and private specificities were missed by VDJdb matching, which favored anti-spike CD8 responses.

This clonotype was observed at least ten times. Its specificity is not known. The CDR3 has 15 residues. With 3 bases clipped from V and 7 bases from J, the junction kept 8 bases outside the gene matches. Individual cDNA molecules were tagged with unique molecular identifiers. TCRdb re-called the 5' RACE reads through MiXCR, storing one row per CDR3 protein. The sample yields 30,000 to 45,000 distinct CDR3 sequences, around 5% seen once. This sequence originates from an adult who was a healthcare worker with PCR-confirmed SARS-CoV-2 infection or an uninfected control (not recorded which). The rearrangement joins TRBV12-3 or TRBV12-4 to TRBJ1-5, with TRBD1 matching 8 bases. The sequenced sample consisted of whole blood. The CDR3 is CASSFMRQGNQPQHF. Here the CDR3 DNA reads TGTGCCAGCAGTTTTATGAGACAGGGGAACCAGCCCCAGCATTTT.